The clone carrying this T cell receptor (beta chain) was counted between two and nine times. These data belong to a study of blood T cells in healthy people across ages. Looking at the study overall: There was about one barcoded beta molecule captured by template switching per two T cells.

Combining a sample-barcoded 5' primer with a J-beta primer mix, a second PCR ran for 7 to 11 cycles. Each cDNA molecule was tagged by a template-switch adaptor with 12 random nucleotides. A single record per CDR3 protein comes from TCRdb applying MiXCR to the 5' RACE reads. Here the sample spans about 1,500,000 distinct CDR3 sequences, roughly 27% being singletons. The TCR originated in a woman younger than 45 in good health. Sequencing was performed on blood.

CDR3 sequence (DNA): TGTGCCAGCGGACAGGGGGCTTCTGTCTACAATGAGCAGTTCTTC. This translates into CASGQGASVYNEQFF. The chain joins TRBV12-3 or TRBV12-4 to TRBJ2-1, with 11 bases that match TRBD1. Trimming took 8 bases from V and 3 from J; bases not matched to a gene: 6. The CDR3 totals 15 residues.